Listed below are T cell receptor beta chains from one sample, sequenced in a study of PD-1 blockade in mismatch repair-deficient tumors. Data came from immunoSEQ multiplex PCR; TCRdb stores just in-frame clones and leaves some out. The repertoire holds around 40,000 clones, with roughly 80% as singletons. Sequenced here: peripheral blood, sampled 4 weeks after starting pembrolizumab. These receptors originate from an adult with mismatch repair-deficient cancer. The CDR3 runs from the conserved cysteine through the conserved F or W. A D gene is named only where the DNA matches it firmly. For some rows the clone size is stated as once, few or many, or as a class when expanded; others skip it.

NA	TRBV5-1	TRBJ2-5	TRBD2	CASSLGTSGRETQYF	TGCGCCAGCAGCTTGGGGACTAGCGGGAGAGAGACCCAGTACTTC
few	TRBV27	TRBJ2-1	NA	CASSLSRGYNEQFF	TGTGCCAGCAGTTTATCTAGGGGCTACAATGAGCAGTTCTTC
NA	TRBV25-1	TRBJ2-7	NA	CASRKGPPSSYEQYF	TGTGCCAGCAGGAAGGGACCGCCGAGCTCCTACGAGCAGTACTTC
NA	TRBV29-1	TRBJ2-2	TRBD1	CSAPGQGSNTGELFF	TGCAGCGCTCCGGGACAGGGTTCGAACACCGGGGAGCTGTTTTTT
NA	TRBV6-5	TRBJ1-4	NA	CASSYTRANEKLFF	TGTGCCAGCAGTTACACGAGGGCTAATGAAAAACTGTTTTTT
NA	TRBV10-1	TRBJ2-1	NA	CALTQGGIAQFF	TGCGCCCTCACGCAGGGCGGTATTGCGCAGTTCTTC
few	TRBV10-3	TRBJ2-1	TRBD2	CASQLISGRAPLLRNEQFF	TGTGCCTCCCAATTAATTAGCGGGAGGGCTCCCCTTTTGAGAAATGAGCAGTTCTTC
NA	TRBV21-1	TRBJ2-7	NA	CASSTYSYEQYF	TGTGCCAGCAGTACTTACTCCTACGAGCAGTACTTC
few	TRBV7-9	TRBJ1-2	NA	CASSLGGGTYGYTF	TGTGCCAGCAGCTTAGGTGGCGGGACATATGGCTACACCTTC
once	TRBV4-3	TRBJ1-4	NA	CASSQEPATNEKLFF	TGCGCCAGCAGCCAAGAGCCGGCAACTAATGAAAAACTGTTTTTT
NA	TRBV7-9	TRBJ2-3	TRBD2	CASSSIVVLAGVPDTQYF	TGTGCCAGCAGCTCTATCGTCGTACTAGCGGGAGTACCAGATACGCAGTATTTT
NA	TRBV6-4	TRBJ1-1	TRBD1	CASSDPWTGRSFF	TGTGCCAGCAGTGACCCTTGGACAGGGCGATCTTTCTTT
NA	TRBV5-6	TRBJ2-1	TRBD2	CASSLGSRLADSYNEQFF	TGTGCCAGCAGCTTGGGATCCCGACTAGCGGACTCCTACAATGAGCAGTTCTTC
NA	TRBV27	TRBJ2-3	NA	CASSSPPVDTQYF	TGTGCCAGCAGTTCGCCCCCAGTGGATACGCAGTATTTT
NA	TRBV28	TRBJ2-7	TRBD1	CASSFGQGAGYEQYF	TGTGCCAGCAGTTTTGGGCAGGGGGCCGGCTACGAGCAGTACTTC
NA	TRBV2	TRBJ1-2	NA	CASVGRNYGYTF	TGTGCCAGCGTAGGACGGAACTATGGCTACACCTTC
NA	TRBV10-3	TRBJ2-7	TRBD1	CAIRGATGVPYEQYF	TGTGCCATCAGGGGTGCGACAGGGGTACCCTACGAGCAGTACTTC
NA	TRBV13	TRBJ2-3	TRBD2	CASSPWFSGRFTDTQYF	TGTGCCAGCAGCCCCTGGTTTAGCGGGAGGTTCACAGATACGCAGTATTTT
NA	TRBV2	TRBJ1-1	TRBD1	CASTNTGGGSEAFF	TGTGCCAGCACCAATACAGGGGGCGGGTCTGAAGCTTTCTTT
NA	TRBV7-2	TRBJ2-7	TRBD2	CASSLPGGQSNF	TGTGCCAGCAGCCTCCCGGGGGGGCAATCGAACTTC
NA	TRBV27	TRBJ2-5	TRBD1	CASSLRTGGVGQETQYF	TGTGCCAGCAGCCTACGGACAGGGGGCGTAGGACAAGAGACCCAGTACTTC
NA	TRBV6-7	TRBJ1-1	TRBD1	CASSYSVKDRIYTEAFF	TGTGCCAGCAGTTACTCCGTAAAGGACAGGATCTACACTGAAGCTTTCTTT
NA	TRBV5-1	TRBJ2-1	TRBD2	CASSFESGGSEQFF	TGCGCCAGCAGCTTCGAGAGCGGGGGCAGTGAGCAGTTCTTC
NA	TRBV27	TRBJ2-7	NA	CASSLYSGVVNEQYF	TGTGCCAGCAGTTTATATTCTGGGGTGGTTAACGAGCAGTACTTC
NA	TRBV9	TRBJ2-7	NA	CASSVIASSSYEQYF	TGTGCCAGCAGCGTCATCGCATCGAGCTCCTACGAGCAGTACTTC
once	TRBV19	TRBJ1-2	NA	CASSQDTNYGYTF	TGTGCCAGTAGCCAGGACACTAACTATGGCTACACCTTC
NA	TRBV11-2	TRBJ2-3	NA	CASSSIGKARTDTQYF	TGTGCCAGCAGCTCAATAGGAAAGGCCCGCACAGATACGCAGTATTTT
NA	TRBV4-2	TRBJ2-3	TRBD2	CASSQGLAGADTQYF	TGTGCCAGCAGCCAAGGACTAGCGGGAGCAGATACGCAGTATTTT
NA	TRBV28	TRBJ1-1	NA	CASLTSNTEAFF	TGTGCCAGCCTGACGTCGAACACTGAAGCTTTCTTT
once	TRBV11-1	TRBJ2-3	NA	CASSRNDGTDTQYF	TGTGCCAGCAGTCGAAACGACGGCACAGATACGCAGTATTTT
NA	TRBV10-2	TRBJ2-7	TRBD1	CASRPGTGPPGDEQYF	TGCGCCAGCAGGCCCGGGACAGGGCCCCCCGGTGACGAGCAGTACTTC
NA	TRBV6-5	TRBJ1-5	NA	CASSYSIKNQPQHF	TGTGCCAGCAGTTACTCGATAAAGAATCAGCCCCAGCATTTT